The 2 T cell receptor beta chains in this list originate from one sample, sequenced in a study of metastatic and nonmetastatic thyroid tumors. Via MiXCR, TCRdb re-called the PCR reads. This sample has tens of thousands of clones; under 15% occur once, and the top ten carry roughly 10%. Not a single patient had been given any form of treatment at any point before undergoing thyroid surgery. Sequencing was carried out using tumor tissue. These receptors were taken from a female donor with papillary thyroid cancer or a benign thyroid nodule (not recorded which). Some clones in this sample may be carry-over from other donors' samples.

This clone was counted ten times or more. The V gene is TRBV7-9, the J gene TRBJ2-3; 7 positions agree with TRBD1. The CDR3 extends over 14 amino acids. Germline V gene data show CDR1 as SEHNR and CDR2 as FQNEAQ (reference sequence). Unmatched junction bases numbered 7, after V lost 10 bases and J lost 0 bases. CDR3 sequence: CAKRGGQSTDTQYF. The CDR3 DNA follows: TGTGCCAAACGAGGGGGCCAGAGCACAGATACGCAGTATTTT.

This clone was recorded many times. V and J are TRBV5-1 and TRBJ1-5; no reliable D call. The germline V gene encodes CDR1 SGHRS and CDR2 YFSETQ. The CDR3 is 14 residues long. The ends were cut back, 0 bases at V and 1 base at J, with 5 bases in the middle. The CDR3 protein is CASSLGGSNQPQHF. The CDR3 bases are TGCGCCAGCAGCTTGGGAGGGAGCAATCAGCCCCAGCATTTT.